This TCR beta chain is from a study of shared clonotypes between healthy human individuals. General study results and limits: Only a few donors were included, so the genetic and exposure-history diversity represented was limited.

This clone has only one observation. Its antigen is not known. Germline V lookup: CDR1 SEHNR, CDR2 FQNEAQ (reference sequence). CDR3 length: 15 residues. The J segment lost 4 bases and the V segment lost 5 bases, leaving 5 bases of the junction unmatched. Several immunoSEQ 96-well plates shared each subset's DNA, each plate a replicate. Sequencing used immunoSEQ multiplex PCR; TCRdb keeps in-frame clones, though not all of them. The table has about 470,000 clones, around 79% seen once. The rearrangement links TRBV7-9 to TRBJ2-3; TRBD2 matches at 11 bases. The TCR sequence derives from a woman in her thirties or forties in good health. Some clones in this sample may be carry-over from other donors' samples. Sequenced: PBMCs. CDR3 sequence reads: CASSTLLAGADTQYF. The DNA of the CDR3 is TGTGCCAGCAGCACCCTACTAGCGGGAGCAGATACGCAGTATTTT.